Below, 5 T cell receptor beta chains from the same sample are listed, as sequenced in a study of tumor-infiltrating lymphocytes in oesophageal squamous cell carcinoma. TCRdb recomputed calls from the PCR reads with MiXCR, one row per CDR3 protein. This sample has more than 15,000 distinct CDR3 sequences, with approximately 40% found just once. The sample taken for sequencing was esophageal tumor tissue. These receptors all come from a male donor with esophageal squamous cell carcinoma.

With respect to this clonotype: With a much larger clone just one base away, this may be a read error. The chain joins TRBV12-3 or TRBV12-4 to TRBJ2-1, with TRBD1 identical over 7 bases. The trim removed 6 bases at V and 10 bases at J, leaving 9 bases unmatched. The CDR3 is 13 amino acids. This CDR3 is CASSGTVSYEQFF. CDR3 nucleotide sequence: TGTGCCAGCAGCGGGACAGTCTCCTACGAGCAGTTCTTC.

Judged by abundance, this clonotype is large. The chain employs TRBV12-3 or TRBV12-4 and TRBJ2-1, with 8 nucleotides matching TRBD1. Trimming removed 5 bases from V and 3 bases from J; junction bases left unmatched: 3. This CDR3 contains 14 residues. The CDR3: CASSPGQDYNEQFF. The DNA of the CDR3 is TGTGCCAGCAGTCCGGGACAGGACTACAATGAGCAGTTCTTC.

This clonotype was detected only a few times. The limits of the CDR3 on the DNA are not certain, so only TCRdb's listed CDR3 is given. The chain recombines TRBV5-1 with TRBJ2-6; the table's D call of TRBD2 was not tested on the DNA. Germline loops: CDR1 SGHRS, CDR2 YFSETQ. The CDR3 is 14 residues long, ends included. CDR3 amino acids: CASRGERLWLHLRF.

At least ten counts were recorded for this clonotype. The CDR3 here is CASSVDFNTEAFF. The CDR3 DNA sequence: TGCGCCAGCAGCGTCGATTTTAACACTGAAGCTTTCTTT. This chain connects TRBV5-1 to TRBJ1-1; no definite D call. Germline V gives CDR1 SGHRS, CDR2 YFSETQ. V was clipped by 4 bases and J by 2 bases, with 9 bases between them. The CDR3 runs 13 residues.

About this clonotype: It may be a read error: a sequence one base away is much more abundant. This sequence joins TRBV5-1 and TRBJ2-7, with D possibly matching TRBD2 (5 bases). The J call is doubtful: the DNA matches TRBJ2-1 better. Looked up from germline, CDR1 is SGHRS and CDR2 is YFSETQ. The CDR3 has 15 amino acids. CDR3 DNA: TGCGCCAGCAGCTCAACTAGTCAACTTTCCTACGAGCAGTTCTTC. This codes for CASSSTSQLSYEQFF.